Sequencing of this T cell receptor beta chain was carried out in a study of beta chain features in type 1 diabetes. A remark on this clone: Its antigen is currently unknown.

On average, the one heparinised blood draw given by each donor was around 120 mL. The authors obtained over 98% purity in all sorted populations. Notes on the study in general: Researchers reported that naive, central memory and Treg TCRB repertoires appeared more similar in patients than in healthy donors. Among all four CD4+ subsets, Type 1 diabetes patients had TCRB CDR3s that were moderately but significantly shorter.

Every isolated RNA sample was fully reverse transcribed, so sequencing captured expressed TCRB transcripts. Data came from immunoSEQ multiplex PCR; TCRdb stores just in-frame clones and leaves some out. Of about 140,000 clones in the sample, over 8% are singletons; the top ten hold approximately 0.65%. The CDR3 has 15 residues. Germline CDR1 reads MGHRA; CDR2 reads YSYEKL. With 4 bases clipped from V and 3 bases from J, the junction kept 4 bases outside the gene matches. Source material: central memory CD4+ T cells from blood. The gene calls are TRBV4-1 and TRBJ2-5; TRBD1 matches at 11 bases. The receptor's source is a woman in her forties in good health. CDR3 coding DNA: TGCGCCAGCAGCCTGGGACAGGGGGAAAAAGAGACCCAGTACTTC. Its translation: CASSLGQGEKETQYF.